The 24 T cell receptor beta chains given below trace back to one sample, sequenced in a study of response to subunit inactivated influenza vaccine. In TCRdb, the RT-PCR reads were re-called with MiXCR into one record per CDR3 protein. This sample has roughly 570,000 distinct CDR3 sequences, with 10% to 15% found just once. This material consisted of PBMCs from blood, taken 35 to 45 days after vaccination. The source of these receptors is a man aged 45-60 years who received an inactivated influenza vaccine.

The genes are TRBV29-1 and TRBJ1-2; D not certain. CDR1 is SQVTM, CDR2 ANQGSEA, per germline. The CDR3 has 12 amino acids. Trimming took 7 bases from V and 8 from J, leaving 17 bases between them. The chain's CDR3 is CSAEGDSKGYTF. DNA for the CDR3: TGCAGCGCCGAGGGCGATTCGAAAGGCTACACCTTC.

This clonotype was counted ten times or more. This chain connects TRBV12-3 or TRBV12-4 to TRBJ2-1, with D possibly being TRBD1 (6 bases). V lost 6 bases and J 4 bases, leaving 10 bases between the germline ends. This CDR3 contains 13 residues. The CDR3 loop reads CASRQDRYNEQFF. The CDR3 DNA follows: TGTGCCAGCAGACAGGACAGATACAATGAGCAGTTCTTC.

This sequence joins TRBV5-5 and TRBJ1-2, with no clear D. Trimming pared 4 bases from V and 2 bases from J, leaving 18 bases between. Germline values: CDR1 SGHKS, CDR2 YYEKEE (reference sequence). The CDR3 extends over 16 amino acids. CDR3: CASSLELGSVNYGYTF. CDR3 DNA: TGTGCCAGCAGCCTTGAGTTGGGTTCGGTCAACTATGGCTACACCTTC.

V usage is TRBV6-2 or TRBV6-3 and J usage is TRBJ2-5, with D unclear. The CDR3 is made up of 15 amino acids. Trimming took off 5 bases at V and 0 bases at J, with 13 bases between the two ends. The germline gives CDR1 MNHEY, CDR2 SVGEGT. The CDR3 DNA reads as TGTGCCAGCAGTCCCGGCGCTACGGACCAAGAGACCCAGTACTTC. This codes for CASSPGATDQETQYF.

This rearrangement joins TRBV6-6 to TRBJ2-1; no definite D call. CDR1 is MNHNY and CDR2 is SVGAGI in the germline V gene (reference sequence). The V end lost 6 bases, the J end lost 10 bases, and 10 bases lay between the germline ends. The CDR3 is 11 residues long. CDR3 amino acids: CASSTDREQFF. The CDR3 DNA reads as TGTGCCAGCAGCACGGACCGGGAGCAGTTCTTC.

The table lists this clonotype with a few counts. The rearrangement links TRBV7-2 to TRBJ2-3; D call uncertain. Trimming removed 0 bases at V and 2 bases at J, with 9 bases between. The CDR3 loop spans 15 amino acids. Germline CDR1 reads SGHTA; CDR2 reads FQGNSA. The CDR3, as DNA: TGTGCCAGCAGCTTAGCGGCTCAGACCACAGATACGCAGTATTTT. It specifies CASSLAAQTTDTQYF.

This clonotype was seen more than once but under ten times. J is TRBJ2-1 and V is TRBV19; D may be TRBD1 or TRBD2 (5 bases each). The CDR3 has 15 amino acids. Trimming cost V 7 bases and J 0 bases, with 13 bases left between them. CDR1 and CDR2 (germline): LNHDA, SQIVND (reference sequence). The CDR3, as DNA: TGTGCCAGTAAAACGTCAGGGAGCTCCTACAATGAGCAGTTCTTC. It codes for CASKTSGSSYNEQFF.

The rearrangement uses TRBV5-5 and TRBJ1-5; D call uncertain. The CDR3 has 15 residues. V lost 4 bases to trimming and J lost 3 bases, with 14 bases between them. CDR1 SGHKS and CDR2 YYEKEE come from the germline V gene (reference sequence). The CDR3 protein is CASSLGHQDNQPQHF. CDR3 sequence (DNA): TGTGCCAGCAGCCTGGGTCATCAGGACAATCAGCCCCAGCATTTT.

This clonotype was detected a few times. The DNA of the CDR3 is TGTGCCAGCAGCTTAACAGGAGACGGCAATCAGCCCCAGCATTTT. Its protein product is CASSLTGDGNQPQHF. The chain links TRBV7-6 to TRBJ1-5, with D perhaps TRBD1 (5 bases). The length of the CDR3 is 15 residues. Looked up from germline, CDR1 is SGHVS and CDR2 is FNYEAQ. V gave up 2 bases and J gave up 2 bases, with 10 bases separating them. The full variable domain, its missing parts supplied by reference TRBV7-6 and TRBJ1-5, is GAGVSQSPRYKVTKRGQDVALRCDPISGHVSLYWYRQALGQGPEFLTYFNYEAQQDKSGLPNDRFSAERPEGSISTLTIQRTEQRDSAMYRCASSLTGDGNQPQHFGDGTRLSIL.

The rearrangement uses TRBV24-1 and TRBJ2-3; D possibly matches TRBD1 or TRBD2 (5 bases each). The CDR3 is made up of 16 amino acids. V lost 0 bases and J 2 bases, leaving 11 bases between the germline ends. Germline CDR1 and CDR2: KGHDR and SFDVKD. The CDR3 DNA follows: TGTGCCACCAGTGATTTGGGGGGACCCGACACAGATACGCAGTATTTT. It codes for CATSDLGGPDTDTQYF.

The chain joins TRBV28 to TRBJ2-2; 8 bases line up with TRBD2. CDR1 is MDHEN, CDR2 SYDVKM, per germline. With V trimmed by 3 bases and J by 5 bases, 5 bases remained unmatched. This CDR3 contains 15 residues. The CDR3 region is CASSLLAGRTGELFF. In DNA form, the CDR3 reads TGTGCCAGCAGTTTGTTAGCGGGACGGACCGGGGAGCTGTTTTTT.

This clonotype has a handful of counts. The CDR3 region is CASSHTGGEQYF. Here the CDR3 DNA reads TGTGCCAGCTCCCACACGGGGGGCGAGCAGTACTTC. The chain has TRBV6-6 and TRBJ2-7; 7 positions match TRBD2. Germline-derived CDR1 and CDR2 are MNHNY and SVGAGI (reference sequence). The CDR3 has 12 amino acids. The V and J ends lost 8 bases and 6 bases, in that order; junction bases with no gene match: 7.

This clonotype was found a few times. The chain couples TRBV5-1 to TRBJ2-1, with TRBD2 matching over 15 bases. Trimming cost V 4 bases and J 6 bases; bases outside gene matches: 5. Germline V gene lookup returns CDR1 SGHRS and CDR2 YFSETQ. This CDR3 region has 16 residues. The CDR3 reads CASSLGLAGGGNEQFF. CDR3 nucleotide sequence: TGCGCCAGCAGCCTCGGACTAGCGGGAGGGGGCAATGAGCAGTTCTTC.

This clonotype was picked up many times. The chain links TRBV29-1 to TRBJ2-1; 7 bases align to TRBD1. J gave up 9 bases and V 6 bases, and 11 bases lay outside the gene matches. Germline assignment: CDR1 SQVTM and CDR2 ANQGSEA. The CDR3 runs to 13 residues. The CDR3 here is CSVHRGPAGEQFF. The CDR3 region has the DNA TGCAGCGTACACAGGGGCCCCGCGGGTGAGCAGTTCTTC.

The chain has TRBV7-8 and TRBJ2-3, with TRBD2 identical over 7 bases. CDR1 is SGHVS and CDR2 is FQNEAQ in the germline V gene. The CDR3 is 16 residues long. The V segment lost 0 bases and the J segment 1 base; nucleotides outside the gene matches: 4. This CDR3 reads CASSLAGTTGTDTQYF. CDR3 nucleotides: TGTGCCAGCAGCTTAGCCGGGACTACCGGCACAGATACGCAGTATTTT.

This clonotype has only a few counts. CDR3 region: CASSPSRDRTHQPQHF. Here the CDR3 DNA reads TGTGCCAGCAGCCCTAGTCGGGACCGAACCCATCAGCCCCAGCATTTT. The rearrangement links TRBV11-2 to TRBJ1-5, with D perhaps TRBD1 (5 bases). The length of the CDR3 is 16 residues. V gave up 5 bases and J gave up 5 bases, with 19 bases separating them. Per the germline V gene, CDR1 is SGHAT and CDR2 is FQNNGV.

J is TRBJ2-1 and V is TRBV15, with D uncertain. The CDR3 contains 15 residues. Germline V lookup: CDR1 LNHNV, CDR2 YYDKDF (reference sequence). The V end lost 1 base, the J end lost 2 bases, and 9 bases lay between the germline ends. The CDR3 DNA is TGTGCCACCAGCAGAGGCCTGAGCACCTACAATGAGCAGTTCTTC. Translation gives CATSRGLSTYNEQFF.

The chain has TRBV9 and TRBJ2-7; the D gene is possibly TRBD2 (6 bases). Germline V gene sequence: CDR1 SGDLS, CDR2 YYNGEE. V lost 0 bases to trimming and J lost 2 bases, with 9 bases between them. CDR3 length equals 14 residues. This chain's CDR3 is CASSVDGSPYEQYF. As DNA, the CDR3 is TGTGCCAGCAGCGTAGACGGGAGTCCCTACGAGCAGTACTTC.

The rearrangement joins TRBV5-1 to TRBJ2-7, with D hard to call. Trimming removed 1 base at V and 5 bases at J, with 13 bases between. The CDR3 is 14 residues long. The germline V gene has CDR1 SGHRS and CDR2 YFSETQ. The CDR3 region has the DNA TGCGCCAGCAGCTTGAGTCTGCCTCCCAACGAGCAGTACTTC. It encodes CASSLSLPPNEQYF.

The V and J genes are TRBV6-2 or TRBV6-3 and TRBJ1-2, with a possible D match to TRBD1 (5 bases). Germline CDR1 is MNHEY and CDR2 is SVGEGT. This CDR3 has 12 amino acids. V was shortened by 7 bases and J by 8 bases, with 14 bases between the two germline ends. CDR3 in amino acids: CASTIGARGYTF. In DNA, the CDR3 is TGTGCCAGCACTATAGGGGCGAGAGGCTACACCTTC.

The chain employs TRBV29-1 and TRBJ2-7, with TRBD1 identical over 7 bases. V dropped 7 bases and J dropped 1; count of bases not matched to a gene: 4. There are 12 residues in the CDR3. Per germline, CDR1 SQVTM and CDR2 ANQGSEA. In nucleotides, the CDR3 is TGCAGCGCTGGACAGGCTTCCTACGAGCAGTACTTC. Its translation: CSAGQASYEQYF.

The V gene is TRBV29-1, the J gene TRBJ2-1; 7 bases match TRBD2. CDR3 length equals 13 residues. V lost 3 bases, J lost 11 bases, and 10 bases stayed unmatched. The germline gives CDR1 SQVTM, CDR2 ANQGSEA. The DNA for the CDR3 is TGCAGCGTTGAGTTTCGGCTAGCGGAGCAGCAGTTCTTC. This translates into CSVEFRLAEQQFF.

This clonotype was seen a handful of times. This sequence joins TRBV20-1 and TRBJ2-5, with D perhaps TRBD1 (7 bases). The CDR3 extends over 12 amino acids. Germline CDR1 and CDR2: DFQATT and SNEGSKA (reference sequence). V shed 6 bases and J shed 5 bases, with 13 bases lying between them. DNA for the CDR3: TGCAGTGCCCAGGGGGGCGGGGAGACCCAGTACTTC. Protein product: CSAQGGGETQYF.

This chain connects TRBV6-5 to TRBJ1-2, with a weak D call TRBD1 (6 bases). Germline V gene data show CDR1 as MNHEY and CDR2 as SVGAGI. V was clipped by 1 base and J by 7 bases, with 13 bases between them. This CDR3 has 14 amino acids. CDR3 in DNA: TGTGCCAGCAGTTACTTACAGGGAGGTGGTGGCTACACCTTC. This codes for CASSYLQGGGGYTF.